Below, 32 T cell receptor beta chains from the same sample are listed, as sequenced in a study of blood T cell repertoires in COVID-19. Sequencing was performed with immunoSEQ multiplex PCR; in TCRdb, only in-frame clones are kept and a portion is missing. This table holds some 50,000 clones, 60% to 80% found once. The sample comprised peripheral blood. Every receptor here comes from a human donor with active or convalescent COVID-19. The donor label of this sample is uncertain.

The genes are TRBV7-9 and TRBJ1-6; the D is unclear. The CDR3 runs to 14 residues. The germline gives CDR1 SEHNR, CDR2 FQNEAQ (reference sequence). The ends were cut back, 5 bases at V and 6 bases at J, with 11 bases in the middle. This chain's CDR3 is CASSREAANSPLHF. The CDR3 coding sequence is TGTGCCAGCAGCCGGGAGGCAGCTAATTCACCCCTCCACTTT.

The chain is built from TRBV28 and TRBJ2-4, with a tentative D call TRBD2 (6 bases). The length of the CDR3 is 18 residues. CDR1 is MDHEN and CDR2 is SYDVKM in the germline V gene. The ends were cut back, 5 bases at V and 0 bases at J, with 20 bases in the middle. For the CDR3, the DNA is TGTGCCAGCAGTGGGACTTACCGTTTAGATGGAGCCAAAAACATTCAGTACTTC. Its protein is CASSGTYRLDGAKNIQYF.

The chain is built from TRBV3-1 (or the pseudogene TRBV3-2) and TRBJ2-7; TRBD1 aligns across 9 bases. The CDR3 loop spans 15 amino acids. V shed 3 bases, J shed 3 bases, and the junction held 6 bases outside the gene matches. Germline CDR1 LGHDT, CDR2 YNNKEL (reference sequence). CDR3 coding DNA: TGTGCCAGCAGCCAGGATGCGGGACAGGGCTACGAGCAGTACTTC. It specifies CASSQDAGQGYEQYF.

This sequence joins TRBV19 and TRBJ2-7, with 15 positions matching TRBD2. This CDR3 region has 18 residues. V trimming: 6 bases; J trimming: 1 base; junction bases outside the gene matches: 10. Per germline, CDR1 LNHDA and CDR2 SQIVND (reference sequence). The CDR3 DNA reads as TGTGCCAGTAGCAACCGGGGACTAGCGGGAGGAAGGTCCTACGAGCAGTACTTC. Its protein product is CASSNRGLAGGRSYEQYF.

V is TRBV5-1 and J is TRBJ1-6, with D unresolved. Germline assignment: CDR1 SGHRS and CDR2 YFSETQ. Between the trimmed V and J ends, which lost 1 base and 0 bases, there was a span of 5 bases. CDR3 length: 15 residues. CDR3 DNA: TGCGCCAGCAGCTTGCCTAGCTCCTATAATTCACCCCTCCACTTT. This codes for CASSLPSSYNSPLHF.

The chain carries TRBV30 and TRBJ2-7, with D possibly being TRBD1 (5 bases). The CDR3 contains 11 residues. With 6 bases removed from V and 0 bases from J, the gap between germline ends came to 6 bases. Looked up from germline, CDR1 is GTSNPN and CDR2 is SVGIG (reference sequence). CDR3 DNA sequence: TGTGCCTGTACAGGCTCCTACGAGCAGTACTTC. Translated, it gives CACTGSYEQYF.

There are a few counts of this clone. The gene calls are TRBV6-6 and TRBJ2-1; 7 bases fit TRBD2. V lost 6 bases to trimming and J lost 6 bases; unmatched junction nucleotides: 11. From germline, CDR1 is MNHNY and CDR2 SVGAGI (reference sequence). The CDR3 length is 15 residues. The CDR3: CASSTRDGEGNEQFF. CDR3 coding DNA: TGTGCCAGCAGCACCCGGGACGGGGAGGGCAATGAGCAGTTCTTC.

The chain links TRBV5-1 to TRBJ1-2; TRBD1 agrees at 7 bases. V shed 4 bases, J shed 0 bases, and the junction held 6 bases outside the gene matches. CDR3 length equals 15 residues. Germline V gives CDR1 SGHRS, CDR2 YFSETQ. CDR3 sequence reads: CASSADRPTNYGYTF. DNA for the CDR3: TGCGCCAGCAGCGCGGACAGGCCTACTAACTATGGCTACACCTTC.

This clone appeared a single time. The genes are TRBV29-1 and TRBJ1-2; D ambiguous. In germline, CDR1 is SQVTM, CDR2 ANQGSEA. The CDR3 is made up of 11 amino acids. Trimming removed 7 bases from V and 4 bases from J, with 10 bases in between. The CDR3 is CSGNSGYGYTF. In DNA, the CDR3 is TGCAGCGGTAATTCGGGCTATGGCTACACCTTC.

This clone has only one observation. V and J are TRBV6-2 or TRBV6-3 and TRBJ2-1; D might be TRBD1 (5 bases). Trimming stripped 0 bases from V and 6 bases from J, with 12 bases between. CDR3 length: 15 residues. Germline assignment: CDR1 MNHEY and CDR2 SVGEGT. This chain's CDR3 is CASSYSMPRANEQFF. The DNA of the CDR3 is TGTGCCAGCAGTTACTCGATGCCCAGGGCCAATGAGCAGTTCTTC.

This clone was picked up one time. V is TRBV6-2 or TRBV6-3 and J is TRBJ2-7; 8 bases align to TRBD1. Germline V gene sequence: CDR1 MNHEY, CDR2 SVGEGT. This CDR3 contains 16 residues. J gave up 5 bases and V 2 bases, and 11 bases lay outside the gene matches. CDR3 bases: TGTGCCAGCAGTTACACCGCGGGACAGGTCGGTAACGAGCAGTACTTC. Residues: CASSYTAGQVGNEQYF.

This clone was seen a handful of times. The CDR3 here is CASSLDRVNSPLHF. CDR3 bases: TGTGCCAGCAGCCTCGACAGGGTTAATTCACCCCTCCACTTT. This chain joins TRBV7-2 and TRBJ1-6; 7 nucleotides match TRBD1. Germline lookup yields CDR1 SGHTA and CDR2 FQGNSA. The CDR3 covers 14 residues. J lost 6 bases, V lost 5 bases, and 4 bases had no gene match. Together with reference TRBV7-2 and TRBJ1-6, the CDR3 gives the full variable domain: GAGVSQSPSNKVTEKGKDVELRCDPISGHTALYWYRQSLGQGLEFLIYFQGNSAPDKSGLPSDRFSAERTGGSVSTLTIQRTQQEDSAVYLCASSLDRVNSPLHFGNGTRLTVT.

The chain combines TRBV4-1 with TRBJ2-2, with 7 bases matching TRBD2. Germline V gene sequence: CDR1 MGHRA, CDR2 YSYEKL. The CDR3 runs to 14 residues. After removal of 4 bases from V and 5 bases from J, the junction contained 4 bases not matched to a gene. The CDR3 protein is CASSLSGGTGELFF. CDR3 sequence (DNA): TGCGCCAGCAGCCTGTCCGGGGGGACCGGGGAGCTGTTTTTT.

The chain recombines TRBV5-1 with TRBJ2-3; perhaps TRBD2 as D (6 bases). Germline CDR1 reads SGHRS; CDR2 reads YFSETQ. This CDR3 has 16 amino acids. Trimming took 0 bases from V and 3 from J, leaving 14 bases between them. Here the CDR3 reads CASSLGTGVGTDTQYF. CDR3 nucleotides: TGCGCCAGCAGCTTGGGTACGGGAGTTGGGACAGATACGCAGTATTTT.

The chain links TRBV5-1 to TRBJ2-3, with TRBD2 matching over 10 bases. This CDR3 contains 15 residues. CDR1 is SGHRS, CDR2 YFSETQ, per germline. J was trimmed by 5 bases and V by 4 bases; bases with no gene match: 7. The CDR3 loop reads CASSPLAGAKDTQYF. CDR3 DNA sequence: TGCGCCAGCAGCCCCCTAGCGGGAGCAAAAGATACGCAGTATTTT.

The V and J genes are TRBV3-1 (or the pseudogene TRBV3-2) and TRBJ2-7, with 7 bases lining up with TRBD1. The germline V gene encodes CDR1 LGHDT and CDR2 YNNKEL (reference sequence). The length of the CDR3 is 15 residues. With 0 bases clipped from V and 7 bases from J, the junction kept 9 bases outside the gene matches. The CDR3 is CASSQEYTGVWEQYF. The CDR3 nucleotides are TGTGCCAGCAGCCAAGAATACACAGGGGTATGGGAGCAGTACTTC.

By sample fraction, this clone is medium-sized. The chain has TRBV9 and TRBJ2-7; TRBD1 might be the D (6 bases). The CDR3 runs to 14 residues. Trimming stripped 0 bases from V and 5 bases from J, with 12 bases between. CDR1 and CDR2 from the germline V gene are SGDLS and YYNGEE. The CDR3 DNA reads TGTGCCAGCAGCGTAGCTTTGTCAGGGGACGAGCAGTACTTC. As protein: CASSVALSGDEQYF.

In this sample, this clone turned up once. The chain combines TRBV24-1 with TRBJ2-2; the match to TRBD2 covers 16 bases. The germline gives CDR1 KGHDR, CDR2 SFDVKD. The CDR3 loop spans 20 amino acids. V shed 0 bases and J 6 bases; nucleotides not matched to a gene: 9. In DNA form, the CDR3 reads TGTGCCACCAGTGATTTGGCGTCCGGGACTAGCGGGAGGGTCGCCGGGGAGCTGTTTTTT. This gives the protein CATSDLASGTSGRVAGELFF.

The chain uses TRBV28 and TRBJ1-5; no clear D gene. Trimming left V 10 bases short and J 0 bases short, with 10 bases between. Germline V gene lookup returns CDR1 MDHEN and CDR2 SYDVKM. The CDR3 runs 13 residues. The CDR3 nucleotides are TGTGCCACCGTTTATCCTAGCAATCAGCCCCAGCATTTT. As protein: CATVYPSNQPQHF.

The chain couples TRBV5-1 to TRBJ2-7; D perhaps matches TRBD2 (6 bases). V lost 5 bases and J lost 2, with 14 bases in between. Germline loops: CDR1 SGHRS, CDR2 YFSETQ. The CDR3 sequence is 14 residues long. Written as DNA, the CDR3 is TGCGCCAGCAGGGGGGGAAGTGGTACCTACGAGCAGTACTTC. Translated, it gives CASRGGSGTYEQYF. The complete variable domain, with remaining parts taken from reference TRBV5-1 and TRBJ2-7, reads KAGVTQTPRYLIKTRGQQVTLSCSPISGHRSVSWYQQTPGQGLQFLFEYFSETQRNKGNFPGRFSGRQFSNSRSEMNVSTLELGDSALYLCASRGGSGTYEQYFGPGTRLTVT.

The chain carries TRBV9 and TRBJ2-1; 7 bases are shared with TRBD1. Germline V gene data show CDR1 as SGDLS and CDR2 as YYNGEE. J gave up 9 bases and V 9 bases, and 18 bases lay outside the gene matches. The CDR3 totals 15 residues. In DNA form, the CDR3 reads TGTGCCACCTATACCGGGACAGTACGGAGCGGTGAGCAGTTCTTC. Amino acids: CATYTGTVRSGEQFF. Full variable domain (rest looked up from reference TRBV9 and TRBJ2-1): DSGVTQTPKHLITATGQRVTLRCSPRSGDLSVYWYQQSLDQGLQFLIQYYNGEERAKGNILERFSAQQFPDLHSELNLSSLELGDSALYFCATYTGTVRSGEQFFGPGTRLTVL.

In its sample, this clone was seen a few times. The chain recombines TRBV12-3 or TRBV12-4 with TRBJ2-1, with unresolved D. The CDR3 is 13 residues long. V lost 4 bases and J lost 4, with 8 bases in between. DNA for the CDR3: TGTGCCAGCAGTTCTCAGCGATACAATGAGCAGTTCTTC. Translated, it gives CASSSQRYNEQFF.

The V and J genes are TRBV24-1 and TRBJ1-3, with D uncertain. Trimming removed 6 bases at V and 4 bases at J, with 9 bases between. Per the germline V gene, CDR1 is KGHDR and CDR2 is SFDVKD. The CDR3 has 13 residues. CDR3 coding DNA: TGTGCCACCAGTTATCCCAGAGGAAACACCATATATTTT. Its translation is CATSYPRGNTIYF.

A note on this clone: This specimen includes other DNA sequences encoding the same CDR3. The chain is built from TRBV10-3 and TRBJ1-5; D ambiguous. V lost 0 bases and J lost 1, with 7 bases in between. The germline CDR1 and CDR2 sequences are ENHRY and SYGVKD. The CDR3 sequence is 15 residues long. The DNA of the CDR3 is TGTGCCATCAGTGAGTCGGGAGGGAGCAATCAGCCCCAGCATTTT. Protein sequence: CAISESGGSNQPQHF.

V and J are TRBV27 and TRBJ1-6; the D gene is possibly TRBD1 (5 bases). CDR3 length: 16 residues. Germline values: CDR1 MNHEY, CDR2 SMNVEV (reference sequence). With 0 bases removed from V and 6 bases from J, the gap between germline ends came to 12 bases. CDR3 amino acids: CASSLSARQFNSPLHF. For the CDR3, the DNA is TGTGCCAGCAGTTTATCAGCCAGACAGTTTAATTCACCCCTCCACTTT.

This chain connects TRBV5-1 to TRBJ1-4; 7 bases line up with TRBD1. The CDR3 totals 15 residues. Germline V gene sequence: CDR1 SGHRS, CDR2 YFSETQ. Unmatched junction bases numbered 4, after V lost 0 bases and J lost 5 bases. The CDR3 DNA reads as TGCGCCAGCAGCTTGGATCCAGGGGGAAATGAAAAACTGTTTTTT. Protein product: CASSLDPGGNEKLFF.

The chain is built from TRBV15 and TRBJ2-1, with 9 bases that match TRBD1. V lost 5 bases, J lost 1 base, and 6 bases stayed unmatched. CDR1 and CDR2 from the germline V gene are LNHNV and YYDKDF (reference sequence). CDR3 length equals 16 residues. CDR3 loop: CATSLDRGTSYNEQFF. The CDR3 bases are TGTGCCACCAGCCTTGACAGGGGGACATCCTACAATGAGCAGTTCTTC.

V usage is TRBV28 and J usage is TRBJ1-2; 9 nucleotides line up with TRBD1. This CDR3 spans 14 amino acids. Germline CDR1 is MDHEN and CDR2 is SYDVKM. Germline trimming cut 11 bases from V and 3 bases from J; bases unmatched to any gene: 10. The CDR3 loop is CAARGQGTDYGYTF. The CDR3 DNA is TGTGCCGCGCGGGGACAGGGTACAGACTATGGCTACACCTTC.

This sequence joins TRBV19 and TRBJ2-1; 7 bases fit TRBD2. The CDR3 sequence is 19 residues long. From germline, CDR1 is LNHDA and CDR2 SQIVND (reference sequence). The J segment lost 3 bases and the V segment lost 7 bases, leaving 21 bases of the junction unmatched. The CDR3 DNA reads as TGTGCCAGTACCTCCCCAAATCGGGACTACTACGCCGGCTACAATGAGCAGTTCTTC. It translates to CASTSPNRDYYAGYNEQFF.

This clone appeared once. This chain uses TRBV24-1 with TRBJ2-7, with D perhaps matching TRBD1 (5 bases). Trimming took 5 bases from V and 1 from J, leaving 20 bases between them. Per germline, CDR1 KGHDR and CDR2 SFDVKD. This CDR3 comprises 17 residues. CDR3 in DNA: TGTGCCACCAGTGCCCGAGCCCCGACAGCCCCTTCCTACGAGCAGTACTTC. As protein: CATSARAPTAPSYEQYF.

The rearrangement uses TRBV7-9 and TRBJ2-7, with 8 positions matching TRBD1. Germline V gives CDR1 SEHNR, CDR2 FQNEAQ (reference sequence). This CDR3 spans 14 amino acids. V trimming: 5 bases; J trimming: 4 bases; junction bases outside the gene matches: 7. As DNA, the CDR3 is TGTGCCAGCAGCGCAGGGGGCAGGGGGTACGAGCAGTACTTC. It yields the protein CASSAGGRGYEQYF.

The V call is TRBV7-2, the J call TRBJ2-7, with 8 nucleotides matching TRBD2. The length of the CDR3 is 16 residues. V trimming: 3 bases; J trimming: 6 bases; junction bases outside the gene matches: 13. Germline lookup yields CDR1 SGHTA and CDR2 FQGNSA. DNA of the CDR3: TGTGCCAGCAGCTTGCCGAGCGTCGCGGGAGGTTCCGAGCAGTACTTC. Protein sequence: CASSLPSVAGGSEQYF. The full variable domain, its missing parts supplied by reference TRBV7-2 and TRBJ2-7, is GAGVSQSPSNKVTEKGKDVELRCDPISGHTALYWYRQSLGQGLEFLIYFQGNSAPDKSGLPSDRFSAERTGGSVSTLTIQRTQQEDSAVYLCASSLPSVAGGSEQYFGPGTRLTVT.